The text below deals with one T cell receptor beta chain. Its antigen is still unknown. The table came from immunoSEQ multiplex PCR; TCRdb's copy has only in-frame clones and leaves some out. The data show approximately 5,600 clones, under 80% seen once. Germline lookup yields CDR1 PRHDT and CDR2 FYEKMQ (reference sequence). There are 13 residues in the CDR3. Trimming shortened V by 5 bases and J by 2 bases, and 9 bases separated the two germline ends. This entry belongs to a study of CD8 T cell repertoires and HIV-1 epitope variants. Study information: Cultures ran roughly ten days, with IL-2, IL-7 and IL-15 added on days 3 and 7.

The clonotype was recovered from a male donor with HIV. The chain employs TRBV13 and TRBJ2-5, with D possibly TRBD2 on 6 matching bases. The sample was cultured CD8+ T cells derived from PBMCs. CDR3 DNA sequence: TGTGCCAGCAGCGGCGGGACGCAAGAGACCCAGTACTTC. Protein: CASSGGTQETQYF.